Presented here are 2 T cell receptor beta chains from one specimen sequenced in a study of blood T cell repertoires in COVID-19. Some clones are missing from TCRdb's copy, which holds only in-frame ones; the method was immunoSEQ multiplex PCR. The sample records 230,000 or so clones, around 81% being singletons. The sequencing sample was made of peripheral blood. Source of these receptors: a woman aged 80 or older with COVID-19, enrolled during active disease.

The V call is TRBV28, the J call TRBJ1-3; D perhaps matches TRBD1 (5 bases). The germline V and J ends were trimmed by 1 base and 0 bases, with 10 bases remaining between them. Germline V gene lookup returns CDR1 MDHEN and CDR2 SYDVKM. This CDR3 region has 16 residues. The chain's CDR3 is CASSLSQGLSGNTIYF. CDR3 sequence (DNA): TGTGCCAGCAGTTTATCTCAGGGCCTCTCTGGAAACACCATATATTTT.

V gene TRBV19 combines with J gene TRBJ1-5, with D tentatively TRBD1 (6 bases). The germline gives CDR1 LNHDA, CDR2 SQIVND (reference sequence). The CDR3 has 14 amino acids. The V end was cut by 5 bases, the J end by 3 bases, with 11 bases between. The chain's CDR3 is CASSARDNNQPQHF. The CDR3 DNA sequence: TGTGCCAGTAGTGCTCGGGACAACAATCAGCCCCAGCATTTT.